The following is a T cell receptor (beta chain) sequence with its context. These data are taken from a study of OX40 agonist ivuxolimab in advanced cancers. Study background: Averaging about 60 years in age, with a range of roughly 23 to 85, the cohort was more than 75% male.

This CDR3 has 15 amino acids. Trimming took off 3 bases at V and 12 bases at J, with 23 bases between the two ends. In germline, CDR1 is SNHLY, CDR2 FYNNEI. The protocol was immunoSEQ multiplex PCR, while the TCRdb copy is restricted to in-frame clones and leaves out a portion. The repertoire consists of roughly 76,000 clones, with 85% occurring once and the leading ten covering roughly 3%. The specimen was CD4+ or CD8+ T cells sorted from blood, collected in a trial of the OX40 agonist ivuxolimab. This receptor was taken from an adult with an advanced solid tumor such as melanoma, head and neck, liver or kidney cancer. The V and J genes are TRBV2 and TRBJ1-2, with D possibly TRBD1 on 5 matching bases. In DNA form, the CDR3 reads TGTGCCAGCAGTGAGAACACTTACAAGGACCAGGGTGACACCTTC. It yields the protein CASSENTYKDQGDTF.